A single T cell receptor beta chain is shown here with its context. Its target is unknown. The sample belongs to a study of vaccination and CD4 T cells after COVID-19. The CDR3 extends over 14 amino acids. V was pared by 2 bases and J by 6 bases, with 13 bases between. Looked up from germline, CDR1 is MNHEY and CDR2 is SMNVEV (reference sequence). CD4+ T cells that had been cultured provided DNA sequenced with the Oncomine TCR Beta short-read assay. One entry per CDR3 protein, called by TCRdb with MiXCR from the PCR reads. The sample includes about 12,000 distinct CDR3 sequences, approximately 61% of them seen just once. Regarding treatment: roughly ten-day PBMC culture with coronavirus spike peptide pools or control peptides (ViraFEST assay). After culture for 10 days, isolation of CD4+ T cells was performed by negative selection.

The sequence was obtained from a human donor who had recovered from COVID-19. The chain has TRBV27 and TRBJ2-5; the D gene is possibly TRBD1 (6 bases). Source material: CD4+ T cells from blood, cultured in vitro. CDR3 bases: TGTGCCAGCAGTTTACAGGGGTTCGGGCAGACCCAGTACTTC. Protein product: CASSLQGFGQTQYF.